This passage covers 12 T cell receptor beta chains from one sample sequenced in a study of cytomegalovirus exposure and HLA in healthy donors (dated by TCRdb to about 2017). The library relied on the immunoSEQ multiplex PCR assay. For the multiplex PCR, a mixture combining 60 forward primers for TCR Vbeta segments and 13 reverse primers for TCR Jbeta segments was used. The table comes from immuneACCESS by way of TCRdb, which keeps in-frame sequences with V and J called. Part of the clones is missing from these tables; in studies checked, under half for an unresolved V gene and the rest for unknown reasons. The sample data list about 70,000 clones, and just under 75% of these were observed just once. The leading ten clones occupy roughly 10% of the sample. Input material: PBMCs. These receptors were collected from a human donor in good health.

This rearrangement joins TRBV12-5 to TRBJ1-5, with 7 nucleotides matching TRBD1. Germline lookup yields CDR1 LGHNT and CDR2 FRNRAP. Trimming removed 8 bases from V and 3 bases from J; junction bases left unmatched: 4. The length of the CDR3 is 13 residues. The chain's CDR3 is CASRDSFNQPQHF. DNA of the CDR3: TGTGCTAGTCGGGACAGCTTCAATCAGCCCCAGCATTTT. The complete variable domain, with remaining parts taken from reference TRBV12-5 and TRBJ1-5, reads DARVTQTPRHKVTEMGQEVTMRCQPILGHNTVFWYRQTMMQGLELLAYFRNRAPLDDSGMPKDRFSAEMPDATLATLKIQPSEPRDSAVYFCASRDSFNQPQHFGDGTRLSIL.

The J gene is TRBJ2-7, the V gene TRBV27; TRBD2 matches 10 bases. The V gene end was trimmed by 6 bases and the J gene end by 4 bases; junction bases not matched to a gene: 15. Germline values: CDR1 MNHEY, CDR2 SMNVEV (reference sequence). The CDR3 has 17 amino acids. The DNA for the CDR3 is TGTGCCAGCAGCCCCCCGCTTAGCGGGAGGCCCGAGTACGAGCAGTACTTC. Translated, it gives CASSPPLSGRPEYEQYF.

The chain uses TRBV7-2 and TRBJ2-2, with 7 nucleotides matching TRBD1. Germline CDR1 is SGHTA and CDR2 is FQGNSA. The CDR3 has 15 amino acids. V was pared by 5 bases and J by 3 bases, with 6 bases of the junction left unmatched. The CDR3 bases are TGTGCCAGCAGCCCGACAGGGTTAGACACCGGGGAGCTGTTTTTT. It is translated as CASSPTGLDTGELFF.

The chain uses TRBV11-2 and TRBJ2-5, with 9 bases lining up with TRBD1. Per germline, CDR1 SGHAT and CDR2 FQNNGV. V shed 4 bases, J shed 0 bases, and the junction held 6 bases outside the gene matches. The CDR3 extends over 16 amino acids. The CDR3 is CASSWGTGMYQETQYF. In DNA, the CDR3 is TGTGCCAGCAGCTGGGGGACAGGGATGTACCAAGAGACCCAGTACTTC.

The V gene is TRBV4-2, the J gene TRBJ1-2, with D perhaps TRBD1 (5 bases). The CDR3 contains 13 residues. The germline gives CDR1 LGHNA, CDR2 YNFKEQ. V was clipped by 4 bases and J by 4 bases, with 10 bases between them. CDR3 sequence reads: CASSPQGGYGYTF. The CDR3 DNA sequence: TGTGCCAGCAGCCCCCAGGGAGGCTATGGCTACACCTTC.

The J gene is TRBJ1-2, the V gene TRBV4-1, with D perhaps matching TRBD1 (6 bases). V dropped 4 bases and J dropped 0 bases, with 15 bases sitting between them. Germline V CDR1 and CDR2: MGHRA, YSYEKL. The CDR3 sequence is 16 residues long. CDR3 sequence (DNA): TGCGCCAGCAGCCCCCTGGGGCGACAGGCTAACTATGGCTACACCTTC. Translation: CASSPLGRQANYGYTF.

The J gene is TRBJ2-1, the V gene TRBV9; 9 positions match TRBD2. Germline V lookup: CDR1 SGDLS, CDR2 YYNGEE. Trimming removed 4 bases from V and 4 bases from J; junction bases left unmatched: 9. This CDR3 has 16 residues. CDR3: CASSSSTSGLYNEQFF. CDR3 sequence (DNA): TGTGCCAGCAGCAGCTCGACTAGCGGCTTGTACAATGAGCAGTTCTTC.

The genes are TRBV30 and TRBJ2-3, with D possibly TRBD1 on 5 matching bases. V dropped 1 base and J dropped 2 bases, with 13 bases sitting between them. The CDR3 is 15 amino acids. Germline V gives CDR1 GTSNPN, CDR2 SVGIG (reference sequence). The CDR3 sequence is CAWSGLGLATDTQYF. The CDR3 DNA reads TGTGCCTGGAGTGGGCTGGGGCTCGCCACAGATACGCAGTATTTT.

This chain joins TRBV30 and TRBJ2-5; 7 bases agree with TRBD2. With 7 bases clipped from V and 3 bases from J, the junction kept 8 bases outside the gene matches. Germline assignment: CDR1 GTSNPN and CDR2 SVGIG (reference sequence). CDR3 length: 13 amino acids. The CDR3 region has the DNA TGTGCCTCCAGCCGGGACTACAAAGAGACCCAGTACTTC. Its protein is CASSRDYKETQYF.

As to this clone: Other nucleotide sequences in the sample specify the same CDR3. The V gene is TRBV11-1, the J gene TRBJ2-2; 9 nucleotides agree with TRBD1. The CDR3 is 15 amino acids. Germline values: CDR1 SGHAT, CDR2 FQDESV (reference sequence). The V segment lost 2 bases and the J segment 3 bases; nucleotides outside the gene matches: 1. CDR3 DNA sequence: TGTGCCAGCAGCTTACGGGACAGGGACACCGGGGAGCTGTTTTTT. Encoded protein: CASSLRDRDTGELFF.

The rearrangement joins TRBV10-3 to TRBJ2-7; 7 nucleotides align to TRBD1. This CDR3 spans 13 amino acids. Germline values: CDR1 ENHRY, CDR2 SYGVKD. V lost 6 bases and J lost 10; bases outside the gene matches: 12. The CDR3 is CAIRSRQGEEQYF. The CDR3 DNA sequence: TGTGCCATCAGGTCGAGGCAGGGGGAAGAACAGTACTTC.

This sequence joins TRBV28 and TRBJ1-5; no clear D. The germline CDR1 and CDR2 sequences are MDHEN and SYDVKM. Trimming took 7 bases from V and 6 from J, leaving 10 bases between them. CDR3 size: 12 residues. CDR3 coding DNA: TGTGCCAGCACCCCGCCGGGTCAGCCCCAGCATTTT. Amino acid sequence: CASTPPGQPQHF.